The 4 T cell receptor beta chains below were found in one sample sequenced in a study of low-dose radiotherapy and immunotherapy resistance in tumors. TRAV- and TRBV-specific primers, spanning alpha and beta chains, primed first-strand cDNA. Using a constant-region primer together with a V-primer adapter, TCRs were subjected to 15 to 25 PCR cycles of amplification. MiXCR, applied by TCRdb to the reads, yields one record per CDR3 protein. Altogether about 9,800 distinct CDR3 sequences are present, about 75% being singletons, with the ten largest covering roughly 1.5%. These receptor sequences come from a human donor with advanced metastatic prostate, ovarian, gallbladder or colorectal cancer (not recorded which). This table probably holds off-target reads from a library built for another chain.

The chain recombines TRBV7-9 with TRBJ1-5; 9 bases are shared with TRBD1. Looked up from germline, CDR1 is SEHNR and CDR2 is FQNEAQ (reference sequence). Germline trimming cut 7 bases from V and 5 bases from J; bases unmatched to any gene: 21. CDR3 length equals 19 residues. In DNA form, the CDR3 reads TGTGCCAGCACCATTAGAGGGACAGGGTCTTCGCTGGCCTATCAGCCCCAGCATTTT. Translation gives CASTIRGTGSSLAYQPQHF.

The V and J genes are TRBV10-3 and TRBJ1-1; unclear D gene. The CDR3 runs 13 residues. The germline CDR1 and CDR2 sequences are ENHRY and SYGVKD. The germline V and J ends were trimmed by 4 bases and 1 base, with 7 bases remaining between them. CDR3 amino acids: CAISVQENTEAFF. The CDR3 nucleotides are TGTGCCATCAGTGTCCAGGAGAACACTGAAGCTTTCTTT.

The J gene is TRBJ1-5, the V gene TRBV20-1, with a possible D match to TRBD1 (5 bases). Trimming took off 3 bases at V and 4 bases at J, with 10 bases between the two ends. The length of the CDR3 is 13 residues. The germline V gene encodes CDR1 DFQATT and CDR2 SNEGSKA (reference sequence). The CDR3 DNA sequence: TGCAGTGCTAGCCAGGAGGGGAATCAGCCCCAGCATTTT. Translation: CSASQEGNQPQHF.

This clonotype was counted a single time. The rearrangement links TRBV10-3 to TRBJ2-1; 8 positions match TRBD1. The CDR3 sequence is 14 residues long. Trimming cost V 8 bases and J 0 bases; bases outside gene matches: 3. The germline gives CDR1 ENHRY, CDR2 SYGVKD. The CDR3 DNA sequence: TGTGCCATCCGACAGGGGCTCTCCTACAATGAGCAGTTCTTC. It codes for CAIRQGLSYNEQFF.